The 14 T cell receptor beta chains listed next were all sequenced from one sample in a study of Tregs in tolerant kidney transplant recipients. Sequencing was performed with immunoSEQ multiplex PCR; in TCRdb, only in-frame clones are kept and a portion is missing. The data include roughly 34,000 clones; the top ten clones carry about 8%. The sample in question was CD8+ T cells from blood, obtained before the transplant. Receptor source: a human donor who received a combined kidney and bone marrow transplant.

As for this clone: The read terminates 3 residues ahead of where the CDR3 ends, so the germline J gene completes it. J is TRBJ2-1 and V is TRBV11-2, with D tentatively TRBD2 (6 bases). Germline V CDR1 and CDR2: SGHAT, FQNNGV. Trimming stripped 1 base from V and 6 bases from J, with 10 bases between. The CDR3 extends over 14 amino acids. CDR3 DNA, as far as it was read: TGTGCCAGCAGCTTAGTTGGAGGGTTCAATGAG. As protein: CASSLVGGFNE. The whole CDR3 sequence reads CASSLVGGFNEQFF.

Note on this clone: The sequenced fragment ends 3 residues before the CDR3 boundary, so the rest is inferred from the germline J gene. The chain recombines TRBV7-9 with TRBJ1-1; weak D call: TRBD1 (5 bases). Germline V gene lookup returns CDR1 SEHNR and CDR2 FQNEAQ (reference sequence). Between the trimmed V and J ends, which lost 6 bases and 6 bases, there was a span of 14 bases. The CDR3 runs to 13 residues. The CDR3 DNA, read in part, is TGTGCCAGCAGGTTCGGGGGAAGTGCTGAA. Translating it yields CASRFGGSAE. The entire CDR3 sequence reads CASRFGGSAEAFF.

The sequenced part of the CDR3 DNA is TGCGCCAGCAGTGATGTTAGGGGGACTAGCGGGAACAATGAG. This sequence encodes CASSDVRGTSGNNE. The entire CDR3 sequence reads CASSDVRGTSGNNEQFF. The genes are TRBV10-1 and TRBJ2-1; TRBD2 agrees at 13 bases. The observed sequence ends 3 residues before the CDR3 terminus, with the missing tail filled in from the germline J gene. The CDR3 contains 17 residues. CDR1 and CDR2 from the germline V gene are WNHNN and SYGVQD (reference sequence). The ends lost 3 bases at V and 5 bases at J; junction bases unmatched: 7.

CDR3: CASSIVIGSNQPQHF. The sequenced CDR3 bases are TGTGCCAGTAGTATAGTGATCGGGAGCAATCAGCCC. The gene calls are TRBV19 and TRBJ1-5; D not resolved. The read ends 3 residues before the CDR3 terminus; that terminus is restored from the germline J gene. V lost 1 base and J 1 base, leaving 8 bases between the germline ends. Germline values: CDR1 LNHDA, CDR2 SQIVND (reference sequence). This CDR3 comprises 15 residues.

As regards this clone: The read gets to within 3 residues of the CDR3 end, and the germline J gene fills in the rest. V and J are TRBV19 and TRBJ1-1; 9 bases are shared with TRBD1. Germline CDR1 and CDR2: LNHDA and SQIVND (reference sequence). CDR3 size: 13 residues. Trimming at V came to 5 bases and at J to 7 bases, leaving 5 bases not matched to a gene. The CDR3 loop reads CASSLQGAVEAFF. Incomplete CDR3 DNA: TGTGCCAGTAGTTTACAGGGGGCGGTTGAA.

On this clone: The sequenced fragment ends 3 residues before the CDR3 boundary, so the rest is inferred from the germline J gene. The V and J genes are TRBV7-8 and TRBJ2-7; 9 positions match TRBD1. Germline CDR1 SGHVS, CDR2 FQNEAQ. The CDR3 is 15 residues long. With V trimmed by 1 base and J by 4 bases, 5 bases remained unmatched. Incomplete CDR3 DNA: TGTGCCAGCAGCTTAGGGGGACAGGGTGGTTACGAG. Protein: CASSLGGQGGYE. The complete CDR3 protein is CASSLGGQGGYEQYF.

Points on this clone: The read ends 3 residues shy of where the CDR3 ends; the end is completed using the germline J gene. V usage is TRBV7-6 and J usage is TRBJ2-1; 7 nucleotides match TRBD1. This CDR3 is 14 amino acids long. Looked up from germline, CDR1 is SGHVS and CDR2 is FNYEAQ. The V gene end was trimmed by 4 bases and the J gene end by 5 bases; junction bases not matched to a gene: 5. The sequenced CDR3 bases are TGTGCCAGCAGCTCTCGGGACAGTAACAATGAG. This translates into CASSSRDSNNE. The whole CDR3 protein is CASSSRDSNNEQFF. Variable domain in full (rest from reference TRBV7-6 and TRBJ2-1): GAGVSQSPRYKVTKRGQDVALRCDPISGHVSLYWYRQALGQGPEFLTYFNYEAQQDKSGLPNDRFSAERPEGSISTLTIQRTEQRDSAMYRCASSSRDSNNEQFFGPGTRLTVL.

As concerns this clone: The CDR3 end lies 3 residues beyond the end of the read and is filled in from the germline J gene. This chain joins TRBV6-2 or TRBV6-3 and TRBJ2-2, with 14 bases fitting TRBD2. CDR3 size: 16 residues. The V segment lost 5 bases and the J segment 4 bases; nucleotides outside the gene matches: 3. Germline V gives CDR1 MNHEY, CDR2 SVGEGT. The sequenced CDR3 bases are TGTGCCAGCAGTCAGACTAGCGGGAGGGTCACCGGGGAG. Translated, it gives CASSQTSGRVTGE. The full CDR3 protein is CASSQTSGRVTGELFF.

For this clone: The read is 3 residues too short to cover the CDR3 end, so that end is filled in from the germline J gene. The chain combines TRBV7-2 with TRBJ2-2; TRBD1 or TRBD2 may be the D gene (5 bases each). This CDR3 comprises 13 residues. The V and J ends lost 8 bases and 3 bases respectively, with 10 bases between them. The germline gives CDR1 SGHTA, CDR2 FQGNSA. CDR3 sequence: CASCEGYTGELFF. The covered CDR3 bases are TGTGCCAGCTGCGAGGGGTACACCGGGGAG.

A word on this clone: The CDR3 goes on 3 residues after the read ends, and that part is filled in from the germline J gene. This chain links TRBV6-1 with TRBJ2-7; no clear D gene. V was trimmed by 4 bases and J by 3 bases, leaving 16 bases between them. The CDR3 sequence is 15 residues long. CDR1 is MNHNS and CDR2 is SASEGT in the germline V gene. The sequenced CDR3 bases are TGTGCCAGCAGTGCGTCGATAGGGTTAGGCTACGAG. Translating gives CASSASIGLGYE. The entire CDR3 reads CASSASIGLGYEQYF.

Comment on this clone: The junction does not match germline at one end; this may be a read error. The CDR3 extends 3 residues past the end of the read, so its final part is completed from the germline J gene. The rearrangement links TRBV7-9 to TRBJ2-1, with 10 bases matching TRBD2. There are 14 residues in the CDR3. The germline V gene encodes CDR1 SEHNR and CDR2 FQNEAQ (reference sequence). The CDR3 bases that were read are TGTGCCAGCAGCCTAGCGGGGGCCCACAATGAG. Its protein is CASSLAGAHNE. The complete CDR3 protein is CASSLAGAHNEQFF.

A note on this clone: The CDR3 goes on 3 residues after the read ends, and that part is filled in from the germline J gene. This rearrangement joins TRBV18 to TRBJ2-7; TRBD1 matches 10 bases. The V gene end was trimmed by 3 bases and the J gene end by 3 bases; junction bases not matched to a gene: 2. The CDR3 totals 14 residues. Per the germline V gene, CDR1 is KGHSH and CDR2 is LQKENI. The sequenced part of the CDR3 DNA is TGTGCCAGCTCACCCGGGACAGGGGACTACGAG. Translation: CASSPGTGDYE. The CDR3 in its entirety is CASSPGTGDYEQYF.

A word on this clone: The read stops 3 residues short of the end of the CDR3; the missing end is completed from the germline J gene. V usage is TRBV7-9 and J usage is TRBJ2-1, with D maybe TRBD1 (5 bases). This CDR3 contains 12 residues. V was pared by 11 bases and J by 5 bases, with 13 bases between. Germline loops: CDR1 SEHNR, CDR2 FQNEAQ (reference sequence). Partial CDR3 DNA: TGTGCCGGAGACCCAGGGCACAATGAG. This codes for CAGDPGHNE. The CDR3 in full is CAGDPGHNEQFF.

A word on this clone: The read ends 3 residues before the CDR3 terminus; that terminus is restored from the germline J gene. This sequence joins TRBV6-4 and TRBJ1-6; 8 bases line up with TRBD1. The trim removed 0 bases at V and 8 bases at J, leaving 6 bases unmatched. CDR1 and CDR2 (germline): MRHNA, SNTAGT. The CDR3 runs 16 residues. Incomplete CDR3 DNA: TGTGCCAGCAGTGACTCCGGCAGGGGGCGGGATTCACCC. This gives the protein CASSDSGRGRDSP. The entire CDR3 is CASSDSGRGRDSPLHF.